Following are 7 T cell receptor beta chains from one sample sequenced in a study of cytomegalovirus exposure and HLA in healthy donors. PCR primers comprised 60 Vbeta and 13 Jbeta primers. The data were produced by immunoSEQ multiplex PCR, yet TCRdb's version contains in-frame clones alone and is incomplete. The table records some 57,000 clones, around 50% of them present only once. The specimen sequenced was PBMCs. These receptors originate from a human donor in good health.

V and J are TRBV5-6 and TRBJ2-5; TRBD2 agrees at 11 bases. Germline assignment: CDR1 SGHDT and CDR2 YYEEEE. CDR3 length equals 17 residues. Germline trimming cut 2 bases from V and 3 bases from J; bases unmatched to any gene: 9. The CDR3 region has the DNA TGTGCCAGCAGCTTCTGGCTAGCGGGGGGTAAAGAAGAGACCCAGTACTTC. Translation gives CASSFWLAGGKEETQYF.

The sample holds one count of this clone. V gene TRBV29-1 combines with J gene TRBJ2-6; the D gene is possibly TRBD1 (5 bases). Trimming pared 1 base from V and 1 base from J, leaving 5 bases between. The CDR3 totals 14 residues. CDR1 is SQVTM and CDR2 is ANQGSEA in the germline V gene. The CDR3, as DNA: TGCAGCGTTGAAGCAGGGTCTGGGGCCAACGTCCTGACTTTC. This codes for CSVEAGSGANVLTF.

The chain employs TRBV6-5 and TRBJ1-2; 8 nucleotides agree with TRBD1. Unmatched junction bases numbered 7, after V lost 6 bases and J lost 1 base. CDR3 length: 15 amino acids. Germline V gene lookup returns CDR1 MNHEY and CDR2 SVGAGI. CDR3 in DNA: TGTGCCAGCAGCGGACAGGGAGTGGGTAACTATGGCTACACCTTC. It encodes CASSGQGVGNYGYTF.

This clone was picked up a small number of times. CDR3 protein: CASSQGADLSNQPQHF. CDR3 sequence (DNA): TGTGCCAGCAGCCAAGGGGCAGACCTTAGCAATCAGCCCCAGCATTTT. The chain uses TRBV4-2 and TRBJ1-5, with unresolved D. The germline V gene has CDR1 LGHNA and CDR2 YNFKEQ. The CDR3 runs to 16 residues. V was clipped by 1 base and J by 0 bases, with 10 bases between them.

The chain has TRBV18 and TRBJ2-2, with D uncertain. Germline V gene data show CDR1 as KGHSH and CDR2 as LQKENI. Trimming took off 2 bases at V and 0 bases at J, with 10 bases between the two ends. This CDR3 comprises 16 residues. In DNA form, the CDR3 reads TGTGCCAGCTCACCATCCAGGCCCTCGAACACCGGGGAGCTGTTTTTT. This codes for CASSPSRPSNTGELFF.

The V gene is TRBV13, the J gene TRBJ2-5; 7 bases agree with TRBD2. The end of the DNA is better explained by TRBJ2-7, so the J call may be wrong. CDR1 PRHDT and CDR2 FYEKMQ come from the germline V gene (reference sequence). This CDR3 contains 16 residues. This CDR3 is CASSRIKLAIQYEQYF. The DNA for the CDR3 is TGTGCCAGCAGCCGGATAAAACTAGCGATTCAGTACGAGCAGTACTTC.

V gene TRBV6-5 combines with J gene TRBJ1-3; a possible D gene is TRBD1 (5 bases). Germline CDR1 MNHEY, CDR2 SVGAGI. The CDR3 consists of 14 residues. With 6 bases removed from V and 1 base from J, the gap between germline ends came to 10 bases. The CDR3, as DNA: TGTGCCAGCAGACAGGAACTTTCTGGAAACACCATATATTTT. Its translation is CASRQELSGNTIYF.